This TCR beta chain was profiled in a study of beta chain features in type 1 diabetes. General study findings and limits: Patients with Type 1 diabetes showed moderately but significantly shorter TCRB CDR3s in all four CD4+ subsets.

The CDR3 is 14 amino acids. The junction had 15 bases not matched to a gene; V was cut back by 10 bases and J by 9 bases. From germline, CDR1 is MNHEY and CDR2 SVGAGI. This clone was found a few times. Its specificity is unknown. Of the isolated RNA, all was reverse transcribed, and so the sequenced material was expressed TCRB transcripts. Only in-frame clones appear in the TCRdb table, and some are missing; sequencing was by immunoSEQ multiplex PCR. Of some 360,000 clones listed, roughly 9.8% are singletons. The chain employs TRBV6-5 and TRBJ2-1, with 7 positions matching TRBD2. This TCR was sampled from a man aged 25 to 40 with type 1 diabetes. Sequencing input: central memory CD4+ T cells from blood. The DNA of the CDR3 is TGTGCCACCCTAGAGAGGGAGTGGGGGGGTGAGCAGTTCTTC. Translating it yields CATLEREWGGEQFF.